This T cell receptor (beta chain) originates from a study of CD8 T cells in Susac syndrome. From germline, CDR1 is SEHNR and CDR2 FQNEAQ (reference sequence). V shed 5 bases and J shed 7 bases, with 15 bases lying between them. The CDR3 sequence is 15 residues long. Random hexamers were used to reverse transcribe an amount of about 0.5 to 1 ug RNA. TCRdb called the immunoSEQ multiplex PCR reads again in MiXCR, with one record for every CDR3 protein. The sample carries about 150,000 distinct CDR3 sequences, roughly 94% recorded once. Control patients had untreated stable or active relapsing-remitting multiple sclerosis by revised McDonald criteria. While CD8+ and CD4+ T cells were isolated negatively, TEMRA cells were enriched by FACS.

This receptor was taken from a human donor with multiple sclerosis. The chain uses TRBV7-9 and TRBJ1-6; D possibly corresponds to TRBD1 (6 bases). The source material was CD8+ T cells from PBMCs. The CDR3 nucleotides read TGTGCCAGCAGCCCCCCGAGGGGGGCGAATTCACCCCTCCACTTT. As protein: CASSPPRGANSPLHF. Full variable domain (rest looked up from reference TRBV7-9 and TRBJ1-6): DTGVSQNPRHKITKRGQNVTFRCDPISEHNRLYWYRQTLGQGPEFLTYFQNEAQLEKSRLLSDRFSAERPKGSFSTLEIQRTEQGDSAMYLCASSPPRGANSPLHFGNGTRLTVT.